This paragraph covers one T cell receptor (beta chain) sequence. The antigen remains undetermined. This CDR3 spans 16 amino acids. Looked up from germline, CDR1 is SGHDT and CDR2 is YYEEEE. V trimming: 0 bases; J trimming: 5 bases; junction bases outside the gene matches: 7. Donors showed nominal health when sampled, although they likely had unrecorded immune exposures. The data derive from a study of cytomegalovirus exposure and HLA in healthy donors. Vbeta (60) and Jbeta (13) primers were used in the PCR. The repertoire was sequenced with immunoSEQ multiplex PCR; TCRdb's copy has only in-frame clones and lacks some. The sample consists of approximately 74,000 clones, roughly 63% of them appearing once. Study findings and constraints: The study dropped some indistinguishable V segments, TRBV6-2 and TRBV6-3 among them. Researchers reportedly found TCR beta sequences accurately predicted most subjects' HLA-A and HLA-B alleles. It was confirmed in vitro that three of the CMV-associated chains were specific for CMV antigens.

This TCR was recovered from a man aged 25-45 years in good health and CMV-seropositive. The sequencing input was PBMCs. This chain joins TRBV5-6 and TRBJ1-5; the match to TRBD1 covers 8 bases. For the CDR3, the DNA is TGTGCCAGCAGCTTGGGGGCAGGGGGCGCGGATCAGCCCCAGCATTTT. It specifies CASSLGAGGADQPQHF. The full variable domain, rest sourced from reference TRBV5-6 and TRBJ1-5, is DAGVTQSPTHLIKTRGQQVTLRCSPKSGHDTVSWYQQALGQGPQFIFQYYEEEERQRGNFPDRFSGHQFPNYSSELNVNALLLGDSALYLCASSLGAGGADQPQHFGDGTRLSIL.